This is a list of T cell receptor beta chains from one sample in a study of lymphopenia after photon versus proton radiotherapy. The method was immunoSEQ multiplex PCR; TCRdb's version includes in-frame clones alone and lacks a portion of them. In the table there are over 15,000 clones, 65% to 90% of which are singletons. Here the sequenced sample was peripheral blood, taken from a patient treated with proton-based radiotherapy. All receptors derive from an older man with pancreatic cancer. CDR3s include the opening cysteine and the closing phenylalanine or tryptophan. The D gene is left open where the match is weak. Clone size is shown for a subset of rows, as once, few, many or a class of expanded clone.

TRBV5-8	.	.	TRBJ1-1	TGTGCCAGCGGGGTTAGAGGGGGATTCACAATGAACACTGAAGCTTTCTTT	CASGVRGGFTMNTEAFF
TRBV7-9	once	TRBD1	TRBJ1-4	TGTGCCAGCAGCTCGGGGACAGGGAGTGAAAAACTGTTTTTT	CASSSGTGSEKLFF
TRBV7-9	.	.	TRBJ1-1	TGTGCCAGCAGCCTTAAAACTGACAGGTTTACTGAAGCTTTCTTT	CASSLKTDRFTEAFF
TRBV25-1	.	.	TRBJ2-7	TGTGCCAGCAGTGCAACAGACAGAAACACCTACGAGCAGTACTTC	CASSATDRNTYEQYF
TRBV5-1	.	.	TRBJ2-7	TGCGCCAGCAGCTTGACAGGGTTAGCCTACGAGCAGTACTTC	CASSLTGLAYEQYF
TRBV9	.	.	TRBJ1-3	TGTGCCAGCAGCGTTACGGGAAACACCATATATTTT	CASSVTGNTIYF
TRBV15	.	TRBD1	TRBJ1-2	TGTGCCACCAGCAGAGATCGGACAGGCACGTATGGCTACACCTTC	CATSRDRTGTYGYTF
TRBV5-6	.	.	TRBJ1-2	TGTGCCAGCAGCCGCGTTGGTGTAGGCTTAAACTATGGCTACACCTTC	CASSRVGVGLNYGYTF
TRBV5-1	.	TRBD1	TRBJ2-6	TGCGCCAGCAGCCTCGGGACAGGTGTGGCCAACGTCCTGACTTTC	CASSLGTGVANVLTF
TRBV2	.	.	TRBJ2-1	TGTGCCAGCAGGGACTATGGGGGCCCCTACAATGAGCAGTTCTTC	CASRDYGGPYNEQFF
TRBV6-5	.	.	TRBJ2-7	TGTGCCAGCAGTCCACGTCCGGGGGGCCCCTACGAGCAGTACTTC	CASSPRPGGPYEQYF